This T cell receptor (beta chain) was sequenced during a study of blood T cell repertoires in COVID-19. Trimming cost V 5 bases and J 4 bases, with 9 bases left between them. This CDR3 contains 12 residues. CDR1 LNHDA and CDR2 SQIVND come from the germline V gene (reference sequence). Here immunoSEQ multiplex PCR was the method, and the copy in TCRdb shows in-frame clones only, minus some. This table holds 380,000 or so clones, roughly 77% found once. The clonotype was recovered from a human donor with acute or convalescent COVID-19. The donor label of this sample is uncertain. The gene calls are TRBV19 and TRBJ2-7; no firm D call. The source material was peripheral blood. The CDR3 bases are TGTGCCAGTAGTTTCCGGGTGTACGAGCAGTACTTC. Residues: CASSFRVYEQYF.